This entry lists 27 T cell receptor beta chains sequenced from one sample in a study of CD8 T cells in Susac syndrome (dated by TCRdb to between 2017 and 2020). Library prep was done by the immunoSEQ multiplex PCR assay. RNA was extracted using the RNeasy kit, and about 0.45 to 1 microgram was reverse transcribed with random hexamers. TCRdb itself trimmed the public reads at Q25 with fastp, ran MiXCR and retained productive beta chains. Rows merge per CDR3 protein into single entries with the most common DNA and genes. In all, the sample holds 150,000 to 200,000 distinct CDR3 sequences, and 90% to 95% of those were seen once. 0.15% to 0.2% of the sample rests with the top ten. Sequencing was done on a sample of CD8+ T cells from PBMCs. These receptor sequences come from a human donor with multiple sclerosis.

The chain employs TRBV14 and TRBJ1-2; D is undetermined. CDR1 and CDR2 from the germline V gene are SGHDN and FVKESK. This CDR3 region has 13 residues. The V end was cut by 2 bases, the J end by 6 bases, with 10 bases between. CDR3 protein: CASSQLNMDGYTF. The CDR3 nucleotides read TGTGCCAGCAGCCAATTGAATATGGATGGCTACACCTTC.

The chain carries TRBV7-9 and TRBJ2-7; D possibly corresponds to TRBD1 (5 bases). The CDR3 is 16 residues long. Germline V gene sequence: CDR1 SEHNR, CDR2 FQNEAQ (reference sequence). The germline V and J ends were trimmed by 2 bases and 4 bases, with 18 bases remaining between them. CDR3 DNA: TGTGCCAGCAGCTTAACCCAGGGCCATAGCAGGTACGAGCAGTACTTC. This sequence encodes CASSLTQGHSRYEQYF. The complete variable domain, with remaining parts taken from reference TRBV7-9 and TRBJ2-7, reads DTGVSQNPRHKITKRGQNVTFRCDPISEHNRLYWYRQTLGQGPEFLTYFQNEAQLEKSRLLSDRFSAERPKGSFSTLEIQRTEQGDSAMYLCASSLTQGHSRYEQYFGPGTRLTVT.

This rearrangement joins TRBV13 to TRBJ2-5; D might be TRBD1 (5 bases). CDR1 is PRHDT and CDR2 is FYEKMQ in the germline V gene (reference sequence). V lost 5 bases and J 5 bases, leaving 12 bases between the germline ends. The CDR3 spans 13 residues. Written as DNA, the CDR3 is TGTGCCAGCAGCCCGGACAATGTGGAGACCCAGTACTTC. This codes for CASSPDNVETQYF.

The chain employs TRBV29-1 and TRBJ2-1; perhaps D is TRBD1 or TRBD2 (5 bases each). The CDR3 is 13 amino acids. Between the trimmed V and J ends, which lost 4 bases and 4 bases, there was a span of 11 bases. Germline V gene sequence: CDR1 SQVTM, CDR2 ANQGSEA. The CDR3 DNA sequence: TGCAGCGTTGTTGAGGGGATTTACAATGAGCAGTTCTTC. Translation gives CSVVEGIYNEQFF.

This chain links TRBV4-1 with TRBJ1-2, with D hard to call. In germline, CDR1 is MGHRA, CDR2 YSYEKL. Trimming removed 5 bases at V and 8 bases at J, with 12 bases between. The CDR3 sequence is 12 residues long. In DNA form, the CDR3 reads TGCGCCAGCAGCGACCGGCCGTTCGGCTACACCTTC. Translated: CASSDRPFGYTF.

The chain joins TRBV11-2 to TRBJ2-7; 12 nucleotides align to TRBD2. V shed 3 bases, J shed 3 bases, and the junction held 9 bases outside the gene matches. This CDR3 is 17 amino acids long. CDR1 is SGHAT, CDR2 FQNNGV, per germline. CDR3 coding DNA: TGTGCCAGCAGCTTCTATCTAGTGACTAGCGGGAGCTACGAGCAGTACTTC. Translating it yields CASSFYLVTSGSYEQYF.

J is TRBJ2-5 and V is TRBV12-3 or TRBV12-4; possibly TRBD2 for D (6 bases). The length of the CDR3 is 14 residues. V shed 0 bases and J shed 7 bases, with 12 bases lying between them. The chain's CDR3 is CASSLAGTGATQYF. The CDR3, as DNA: TGTGCCAGCAGTTTAGCAGGGACTGGGGCGACCCAGTACTTC.

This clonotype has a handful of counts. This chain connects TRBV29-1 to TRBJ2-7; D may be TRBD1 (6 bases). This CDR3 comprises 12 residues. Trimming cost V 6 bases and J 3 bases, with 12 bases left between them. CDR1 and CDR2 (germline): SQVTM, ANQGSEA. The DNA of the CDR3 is TGCAGCGTGAGGACAGAACTCTACGAGCAGTACTTC. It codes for CSVRTELYEQYF.

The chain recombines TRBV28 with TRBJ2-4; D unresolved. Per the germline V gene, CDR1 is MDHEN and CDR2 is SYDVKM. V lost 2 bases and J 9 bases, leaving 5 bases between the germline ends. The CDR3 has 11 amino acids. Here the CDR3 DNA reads TGTGCCAGCAGTTTAGGGGTCATTCAGTACTTC. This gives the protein CASSLGVIQYF.

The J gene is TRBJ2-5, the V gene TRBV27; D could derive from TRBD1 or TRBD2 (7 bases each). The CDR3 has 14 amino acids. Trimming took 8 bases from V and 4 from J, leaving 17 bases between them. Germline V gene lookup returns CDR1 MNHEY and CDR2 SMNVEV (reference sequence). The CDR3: CASGRGLVLETQYF. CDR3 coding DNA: TGTGCCAGCGGGAGGGGGCTAGTCCTAGAGACCCAGTACTTC.

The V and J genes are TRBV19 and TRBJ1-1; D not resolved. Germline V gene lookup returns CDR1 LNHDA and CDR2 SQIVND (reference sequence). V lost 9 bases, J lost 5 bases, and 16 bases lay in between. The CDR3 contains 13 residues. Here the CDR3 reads CASKGWAATEAFF. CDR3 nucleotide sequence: TGTGCCAGCAAGGGTTGGGCAGCAACTGAAGCTTTCTTT.

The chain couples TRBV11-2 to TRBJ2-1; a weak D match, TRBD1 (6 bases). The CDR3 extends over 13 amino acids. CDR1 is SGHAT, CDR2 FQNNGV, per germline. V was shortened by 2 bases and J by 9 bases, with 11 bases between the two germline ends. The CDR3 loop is CASSLTGQGEQFF. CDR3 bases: TGTGCCAGCAGCTTAACGGGACAAGGTGAGCAGTTCTTC.

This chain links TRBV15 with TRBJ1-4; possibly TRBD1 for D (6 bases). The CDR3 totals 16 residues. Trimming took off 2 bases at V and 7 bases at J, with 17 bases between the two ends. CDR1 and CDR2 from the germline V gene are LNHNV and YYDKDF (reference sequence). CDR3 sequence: CATSRWPGGQGEKLFF. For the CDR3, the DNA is TGTGCCACCAGCAGATGGCCTGGGGGGCAGGGTGAAAAACTGTTTTTT.

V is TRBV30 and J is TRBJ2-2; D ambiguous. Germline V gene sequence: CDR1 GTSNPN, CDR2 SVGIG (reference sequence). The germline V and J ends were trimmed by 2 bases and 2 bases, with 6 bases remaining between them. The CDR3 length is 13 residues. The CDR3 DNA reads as TGTGCCTGGAGTTACACCAACACCGGGGAGCTGTTTTTT. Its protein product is CAWSYTNTGELFF.

In nucleotides, the CDR3 is TGCGCCAGCAGCTTTTCTCCCCCTGAGCAGTTCTTC. Its protein product is CASSFSPPEQFF. The V and J genes are TRBV5-1 and TRBJ2-1, with D hard to call. Germline CDR1 reads SGHRS; CDR2 reads YFSETQ. Deletions cut 2 bases from V and 9 bases from J, with 9 bases between. The CDR3 sequence is 12 residues long.

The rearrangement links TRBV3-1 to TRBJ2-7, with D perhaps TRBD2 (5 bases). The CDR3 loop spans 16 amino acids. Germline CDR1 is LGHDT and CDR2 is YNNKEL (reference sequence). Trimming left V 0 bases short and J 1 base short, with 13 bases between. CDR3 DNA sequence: TGTGCCAGCAGCCAAGATTCCGGGATTATTTCCTACGAGCAGTACTTC. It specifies CASSQDSGIISYEQYF.

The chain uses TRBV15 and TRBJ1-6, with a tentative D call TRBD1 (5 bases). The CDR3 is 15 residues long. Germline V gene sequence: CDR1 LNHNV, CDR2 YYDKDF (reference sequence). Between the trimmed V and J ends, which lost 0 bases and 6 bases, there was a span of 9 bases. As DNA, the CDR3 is TGTGCCACCAGCAGAGATCGCGGGGCTAATTCACCCCTCCACTTT. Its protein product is CATSRDRGANSPLHF.

Here the CDR3 reads CASSPAGSYNEQFF. As DNA, the CDR3 is TGTGCCAGCAGCCCGGCGGGCTCCTACAATGAGCAGTTCTTC. The V call is TRBV7-3, the J call TRBJ2-1, with a tentative D call TRBD2 (5 bases). The CDR3 has 14 amino acids. Deletions cut 5 bases from V and 0 bases from J, with 8 bases between. From germline, CDR1 is SGHTA and CDR2 FQGTGA.

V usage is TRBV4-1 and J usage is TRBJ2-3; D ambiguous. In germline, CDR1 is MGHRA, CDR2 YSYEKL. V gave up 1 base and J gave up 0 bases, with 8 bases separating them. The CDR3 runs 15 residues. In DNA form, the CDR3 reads TGCGCCAGCAGCCAAGTGCTGAGTAGCACAGATACGCAGTATTTT. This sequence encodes CASSQVLSSTDTQYF.

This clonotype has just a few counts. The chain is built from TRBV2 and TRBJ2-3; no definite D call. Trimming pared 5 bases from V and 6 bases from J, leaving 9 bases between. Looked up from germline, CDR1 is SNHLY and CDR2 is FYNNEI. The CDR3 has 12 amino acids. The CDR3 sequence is CASSRPPDTQYF. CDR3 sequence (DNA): TGTGCCAGCAGTCGTCCGCCGGATACGCAGTATTTT.

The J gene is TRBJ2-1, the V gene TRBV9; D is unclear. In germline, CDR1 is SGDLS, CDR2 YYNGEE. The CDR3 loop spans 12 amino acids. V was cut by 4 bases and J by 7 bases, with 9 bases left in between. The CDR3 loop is CASSQTSNEQFF. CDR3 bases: TGTGCCAGCAGCCAAACCTCGAATGAGCAGTTCTTC.

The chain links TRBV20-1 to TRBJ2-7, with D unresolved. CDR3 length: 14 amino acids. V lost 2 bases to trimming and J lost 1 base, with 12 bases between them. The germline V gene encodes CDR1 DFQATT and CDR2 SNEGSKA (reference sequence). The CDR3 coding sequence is TGCAGTGCTAGACCTGTGACATTATCCTACGAGCAGTACTTC. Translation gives CSARPVTLSYEQYF.

The CDR3 DNA is TGTGCCAGCAGCGTAGGGGTCCGGGATACGCAGTATTTT. It yields the protein CASSVGVRDTQYF. The rearrangement links TRBV9 to TRBJ2-3; D ambiguous. Germline V gene lookup returns CDR1 SGDLS and CDR2 YYNGEE. V gave up 0 bases and J gave up 6 bases, with 8 bases separating them. The CDR3 runs 13 residues.

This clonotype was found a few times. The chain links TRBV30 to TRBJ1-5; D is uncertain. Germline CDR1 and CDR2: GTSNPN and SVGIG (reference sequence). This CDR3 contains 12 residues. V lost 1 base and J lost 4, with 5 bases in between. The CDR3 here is CAWSEDNQPQHF. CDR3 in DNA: TGTGCCTGGAGTGAGGATAATCAGCCCCAGCATTTT.

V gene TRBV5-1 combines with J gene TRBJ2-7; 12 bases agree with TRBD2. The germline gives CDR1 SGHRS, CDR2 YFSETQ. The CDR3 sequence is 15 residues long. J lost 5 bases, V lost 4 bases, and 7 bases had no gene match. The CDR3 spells CASSTGLAGTHEQYF. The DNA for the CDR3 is TGCGCCAGCAGCACCGGACTAGCGGGAACCCACGAGCAGTACTTC.

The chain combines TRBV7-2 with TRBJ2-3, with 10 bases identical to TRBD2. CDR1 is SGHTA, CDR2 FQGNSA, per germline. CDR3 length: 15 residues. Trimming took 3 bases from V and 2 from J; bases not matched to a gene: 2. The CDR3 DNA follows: TGTGCCAGCAGCTTTACTAGCGGGGTCACAGATACGCAGTATTTT. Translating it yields CASSFTSGVTDTQYF.

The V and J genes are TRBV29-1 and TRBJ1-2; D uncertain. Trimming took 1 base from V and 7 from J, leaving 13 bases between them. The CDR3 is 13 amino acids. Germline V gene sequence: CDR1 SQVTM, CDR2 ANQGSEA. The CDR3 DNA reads TGCAGCGTTGAAGCTGGCCCCCGGATTGGCTACACCTTC. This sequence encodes CSVEAGPRIGYTF.